A selection of T cell receptor beta chains follows, all from one sample in a study of T cells in Graves' hyperthyroidism and ophthalmopathy. MiXCR, applied by TCRdb to the multiplex PCR reads, yields one record per CDR3 protein. The sample contains 600,000 to 700,000 distinct CDR3 sequences, roughly 46% of which appear only once. Sequenced input: peripheral blood or thyroid tissue (not recorded which). These receptors were obtained from an adult man with Graves' disease, either hyperthyroidism or ophthalmopathy (not recorded which). CDR3s include the opening cysteine and the closing phenylalanine or tryptophan. The D gene is left open where the match is weak. Not all rows give a size; the values are once, few, many and, for expanded clones, a class.

clone_size: few
v_call: TRBV7-9
cdr3_length: 16
d_call: TRBD1
j_call: TRBJ1-3
cdr3_aa: CASSTGTGPSGNTIYF
cdr3_nt: TGTGCCAGCAGCACCGGGACAGGGCCGTCTGGAAACACCATATATTTT

clone_size: many
v_call: TRBV24-1
cdr3_length: 14
d_call: .
j_call: TRBJ1-4
cdr3_aa: CATSDPGRGGKLFF
cdr3_nt: TGTGCCACCAGTGATCCGGGACGGGGTGGAAAACTGTTTTTT

clone_size: .
v_call: TRBV20-1
cdr3_length: 15
d_call: TRBD1
j_call: TRBJ1-1
cdr3_aa: CSARDQGASGAEAFF
cdr3_nt: TGCAGTGCTAGAGATCAGGGGGCGAGCGGTGCTGAAGCTTTCTTT

clone_size: .
v_call: TRBV7-9
cdr3_length: 16
d_call: TRBD1
j_call: TRBJ1-3
cdr3_aa: CASRTDRVQGVSTIYF
cdr3_nt: TGTGCCAGCAGGACAGACAGGGTGCAGGGGGTATCTACCATATATTTT

clone_size: many
v_call: TRBV25-1
cdr3_length: 14
d_call: TRBD1
j_call: TRBJ1-2
cdr3_aa: CASSEFSTGDGYTF
cdr3_nt: TGTGCCAGCAGTGAATTCTCGACAGGGGATGGCTACACCTTC

clone_size: .
v_call: TRBV25-1
cdr3_length: 12
d_call: .
j_call: TRBJ1-2
cdr3_aa: CASVPGQDGYTF
cdr3_nt: TGTGCCAGCGTTCCAGGGCAGGATGGCTACACCTTC

clone_size: .
v_call: TRBV24-1
cdr3_length: 15
d_call: .
j_call: TRBJ1-5
cdr3_aa: CATSDARADNQPQHF
cdr3_nt: TGTGCCACCAGTGATGCCCGGGCGGACAATCAGCCCCAGCATTTT

clone_size: many
v_call: TRBV7-8
cdr3_length: 14
d_call: TRBD1
j_call: TRBJ1-1
cdr3_aa: CASSAIQGGTEAFF
cdr3_nt: TGTGCCAGCAGCGCGATACAGGGGGGGACTGAAGCTTTCTTT

clone_size: few
v_call: TRBV6-1
cdr3_length: 14
d_call: .
j_call: TRBJ1-1
cdr3_aa: CASRNTQGNTEAFF
cdr3_nt: TGTGCCAGCAGAAATACACAGGGGAACACTGAAGCTTTCTTT

clone_size: .
v_call: TRBV10-3
cdr3_length: 13
d_call: .
j_call: TRBJ1-4
cdr3_aa: CAISDDSTEKLFF
cdr3_nt: TGTGCCATCAGTGACGACAGTACTGAAAAACTGTTTTTT

clone_size: once
v_call: TRBV2
cdr3_length: 13
d_call: .
j_call: TRBJ1-1
cdr3_aa: CASLGLAGLEAFF
cdr3_nt: TGTGCCAGCCTGGGACTAGCAGGGCTTGAAGCTTTCTTC

clone_size: .
v_call: TRBV20-1
cdr3_length: 15
d_call: TRBD1
j_call: TRBJ2-5
cdr3_aa: CSASPTGAYQETQYF
cdr3_nt: TGCAGTGCTTCTCCGACAGGGGCATACCAAGAGACCCAGTACTTC

clone_size: .
v_call: TRBV2
cdr3_length: 14
d_call: TRBD1
j_call: TRBJ1-4
cdr3_aa: CASSLWDRGEKLFF
cdr3_nt: TGTGCCAGCAGCTTGTGGGACAGGGGCGAAAAACTGTTTTTT

clone_size: .
v_call: TRBV24-1
cdr3_length: 15
d_call: .
j_call: TRBJ1-3
cdr3_aa: CATSDFGRRGNTIYF
cdr3_nt: TGTGCCACCAGTGATTTCGGCAGACGAGGAAACACCATATATTTT

clone_size: few
v_call: TRBV19
cdr3_length: 17
d_call: .
j_call: TRBJ1-5
cdr3_aa: CASSRLTSEGSNQPQHF
cdr3_nt: TGTGCCAGTAGTCGCTTAACCTCAGAGGGAAGCAATCAGCCCCAGCATTTT

clone_size: few
v_call: TRBV19
cdr3_length: 13
d_call: .
j_call: TRBJ1-2
cdr3_aa: CASSIDRVYGYTF
cdr3_nt: TGTGCCAGTAGTATAGACAGAGTTTATGGCTACACCTTC

clone_size: .
v_call: TRBV20-1
cdr3_length: 12
d_call: TRBD1
j_call: TRBJ2-2
cdr3_aa: CSAQGAIGELFF
cdr3_nt: TGCAGTGCGCAGGGGGCGATCGGGGAGCTGTTTTTT

clone_size: few
v_call: TRBV7-8
cdr3_length: 16
d_call: .
j_call: TRBJ2-7
cdr3_aa: CASSARPRDFSYEQYF
cdr3_nt: TGTGCCAGCAGCGCGCGACCTCGGGACTTCTCCTACGAGCAGTACTTC

clone_size: few
v_call: TRBV2
cdr3_length: 15
d_call: .
j_call: TRBJ2-5
cdr3_aa: CASSSGPGSRETQYF
cdr3_nt: TGTGCCAGCAGTTCGGGACCAGGGAGCCGAGAGACCCAGTACTTC

clone_size: .
v_call: TRBV7-3
cdr3_length: 15
d_call: TRBD1
j_call: TRBJ2-5
cdr3_aa: CASSPIGQGEETQYF
cdr3_nt: TGTGCCAGCAGCCCAATCGGACAGGGGGAAGAGACCCAGTACTTC

clone_size: many
v_call: TRBV3-1
cdr3_length: 14
d_call: TRBD2
j_call: TRBJ2-5
cdr3_aa: CASSQDLAGETQYF
cdr3_nt: TGTGCCAGCAGCCAAGATCTAGCGGGAGAGACCCAGTACTTC

clone_size: many
v_call: TRBV29-1
cdr3_length: 12
d_call: .
j_call: TRBJ1-2
cdr3_aa: CSVDQGSYGYTF
cdr3_nt: TGCAGCGTTGACCAGGGGAGCTATGGCTACACCTTC

clone_size: .
v_call: TRBV25-1
cdr3_length: 14
d_call: TRBD1
j_call: TRBJ1-2
cdr3_aa: CAREPGQGRSSYTF
cdr3_nt: TGTGCTAGAGAACCGGGACAGGGGAGAAGTAGCTACACCTTC

clone_size: few
v_call: TRBV7-8
cdr3_length: 15
d_call: .
j_call: TRBJ1-6
cdr3_aa: CASSLDGTANSPLHF
cdr3_nt: TGTGCCAGCAGCTTAGATGGGACTGCTAATTCACCCCTCCACTTT

clone_size: many
v_call: TRBV10-2
cdr3_length: 16
d_call: .
j_call: TRBJ1-5
cdr3_aa: CASSGQVTFSNQPQHF
cdr3_nt: TGCGCCAGCAGTGGACAGGTCACCTTTAGCAATCAGCCCCAGCATTTT

clone_size: .
v_call: TRBV7-9
cdr3_length: 14
d_call: .
j_call: TRBJ1-2
cdr3_aa: CASSNPVNYYGYTF
cdr3_nt: TGTGCCAGTAGCAACCCAGTGAACTACTATGGCTACACCTTC

clone_size: .
v_call: TRBV20-1
cdr3_length: 14
d_call: TRBD1
j_call: TRBJ1-2
cdr3_aa: CSAKKGQANYGYTF
cdr3_nt: TGCAGTGCGAAGAAAGGACAGGCTAACTATGGCTACACCTTC

clone_size: .
v_call: TRBV25-1
cdr3_length: 10
d_call: .
j_call: TRBJ1-1
cdr3_aa: CAQWNTEAFF
cdr3_nt: TGTGCCCAGTGGAACACTGAAGCTTTCTTT

clone_size: .
v_call: TRBV19
cdr3_length: 13
d_call: .
j_call: TRBJ2-7
cdr3_aa: CASSTDRTYEQYF
cdr3_nt: TGTGCCAGTAGTACGGACAGAACCTACGAGCAGTACTTC

clone_size: few
v_call: TRBV7-2
cdr3_length: 14
d_call: .
j_call: TRBJ1-2
cdr3_aa: CASSLMWSNYGYTF
cdr3_nt: TGTGCCAGCAGCTTAATGTGGTCAAACTATGGCTACACCTTC

clone_size: many
v_call: TRBV19
cdr3_length: 13
d_call: .
j_call: TRBJ2-7
cdr3_aa: CASSIEFDYEQYF
cdr3_nt: TGTGCCAGTAGTATTGAGTTTGACTACGAGCAGTACTTC

clone_size: few
v_call: TRBV6-5
cdr3_length: 15
d_call: TRBD1
j_call: TRBJ1-2
cdr3_aa: CASRTNRGRDYGYTF
cdr3_nt: TGTGCCAGCAGGACCAACAGGGGGCGCGACTATGGCTACACCTTC

clone_size: .
v_call: TRBV6-5
cdr3_length: 14
d_call: TRBD1
j_call: TRBJ1-4
cdr3_aa: CAISYYTGDEKLFF
cdr3_nt: TGTGCCATCAGTTACTACACAGGGGATGAAAAACTGTTTTTT

clone_size: .
v_call: TRBV7-2
cdr3_length: 11
d_call: .
j_call: TRBJ1-1
cdr3_aa: CAGSPRWEAFF
cdr3_nt: TGTGCCGGCAGCCCCCGTTGGGAAGCTTTCTTT

clone_size: .
v_call: TRBV20-1
cdr3_length: 13
d_call: .
j_call: TRBJ1-2
cdr3_aa: CSARERGGRGYTF
cdr3_nt: TGCAGTGCTAGAGAGCGGGGGGGCCGTGGCTACACCTTC

clone_size: many
v_call: TRBV5-1
cdr3_length: 15
d_call: TRBD1
j_call: TRBJ1-1
cdr3_aa: CASSGTGAGNTEAFF
cdr3_nt: TGCGCCAGCAGCGGTACAGGGGCGGGGAACACTGAAGCTTTCTTT

clone_size: .
v_call: TRBV12-3/TRBV12-4
cdr3_length: 12
d_call: .
j_call: TRBJ1-2
cdr3_aa: CASNYAGVGYTF
cdr3_nt: TGTGCCAGCAATTACGCAGGGGTCGGCTACACCTTC

clone_size: .
v_call: TRBV25-1
cdr3_length: 13
d_call: TRBD1
j_call: TRBJ2-7
cdr3_aa: CASRGQGHNEQYF
cdr3_nt: TGTGCCAGCAGGGGACAGGGCCATAACGAGCAGTACTTC

clone_size: once
v_call: TRBV11-1
cdr3_length: 15
d_call: .
j_call: TRBJ1-6
cdr3_aa: CASSPPGVDNSPLHF
cdr3_nt: TGTGCCAGCAGCCCCCCAGGGGTAGATAATTCACCCCTCCACTTT

clone_size: .
v_call: TRBV12-3/TRBV12-4
cdr3_length: 12
d_call: .
j_call: TRBJ1-2
cdr3_aa: CASSNGTHGYTF
cdr3_nt: TGTGCCAGCAGTAACGGGACCCACGGCTACACCTTC

clone_size: few
v_call: TRBV20-1
cdr3_length: 15
d_call: .
j_call: TRBJ1-2
cdr3_aa: CSASWGFAVNYGYTF
cdr3_nt: TGCAGTGCTAGTTGGGGGTTTGCGGTCAACTATGGCTACACCTTC

clone_size: .
v_call: TRBV9
cdr3_length: 14
d_call: TRBD1
j_call: TRBJ1-1
cdr3_aa: CASRRGQGATEAFF
cdr3_nt: TGTGCCAGCAGGAGGGGACAGGGGGCCACTGAAGCTTTCTTT

clone_size: .
v_call: TRBV25-1
cdr3_length: 14
d_call: TRBD1
j_call: TRBJ1-2
cdr3_aa: CASRWTGGRDGYTF
cdr3_nt: TGTGCCAGCAGATGGACAGGGGGCAGGGATGGCTACACCTTC

clone_size: .
v_call: TRBV7-9
cdr3_length: 16
d_call: .
j_call: TRBJ1-4
cdr3_aa: CASSLVTGKSNEKLFF
cdr3_nt: TGTGCCAGCAGCCTGGTCACAGGGAAGTCTAATGAAAAACTGTTTTTT

clone_size: .
v_call: TRBV6-6
cdr3_length: 16
d_call: .
j_call: TRBJ2-2
cdr3_aa: CASSEPQGRGTGELFF
cdr3_nt: TGTGCCAGCAGTGAACCTCAGGGCCGAGGCACCGGGGAGCTGTTTTTT

clone_size: many
v_call: TRBV7-2
cdr3_length: 16
d_call: .
j_call: TRBJ1-5
cdr3_aa: CASSLAQRTSNQPQHF
cdr3_nt: TGTGCCAGCAGCTTAGCGCAACGGACTAGCAATCAGCCCCAGCATTTT

clone_size: .
v_call: TRBV7-9
cdr3_length: 14
d_call: TRBD1
j_call: TRBJ1-2
cdr3_aa: CASSIRQGADGYTF
cdr3_nt: TGTGCCAGCAGCATTAGACAGGGGGCAGATGGCTACACCTTC

clone_size: .
v_call: TRBV2
cdr3_length: 14
d_call: TRBD1
j_call: TRBJ1-2
cdr3_aa: CASSVPGGFYGYTF
cdr3_nt: TGTGCCAGCAGTGTGCCAGGGGGATTCTATGGCTACACCTTC

clone_size: .
v_call: TRBV7-2
cdr3_length: 14
d_call: TRBD2
j_call: TRBJ2-5
cdr3_aa: CASSIRLAQETQYF
cdr3_nt: TGTGCCAGCAGCATTAGACTAGCTCAAGAGACCCAGTACTTC

clone_size: .
v_call: TRBV2
cdr3_length: 17
d_call: TRBD1
j_call: TRBJ1-1
cdr3_aa: CASSEQDRGSLNTEAFF
cdr3_nt: TGTGCCAGCAGTGAACAGGACAGGGGATCCTTGAACACTGAAGCTTTCTTT

clone_size: many
v_call: TRBV15
cdr3_length: 15
d_call: TRBD1
j_call: TRBJ1-1
cdr3_aa: CATSRGDRGRTEAFF
cdr3_nt: TGTGCCACCAGCAGAGGGGACAGGGGGAGGACTGAAGCTTTCTTT

clone_size: many
v_call: TRBV6-5
cdr3_length: 14
d_call: TRBD1
j_call: TRBJ2-7
cdr3_aa: CASSDRASSYEQYF
cdr3_nt: TGTGCCAGCAGTGACAGGGCAAGCTCCTACGAGCAGTACTTC